These 13 T cell receptor beta chains share one sample of origin, sequenced in a study of post-analysis software for immune sequencing data. Libraries were made from TCR beta cDNA, and they carried unique molecular identifiers. MiXCR, applied by TCRdb to the PCR reads, yields one record per CDR3 protein. The data contain about 200,000 distinct CDR3 sequences, around 30% of them singletons. Overall study results and limits: TRBV5-6, TRBV5-1 and TRBV20-1 were among a few TRBV segments more frequent in patients than controls.

The antigens these receptors bind are not known. The sequencing input was blood. These receptors all stem from a girl aged 2-17 years with multiple sclerosis.

A few counts support this clonotype. This may come from a read error, since a much larger clone is one base off. The chain has TRBV29-1 and TRBJ2-7; 10 positions match TRBD1. The CDR3 is 16 residues long. V was pared by 5 bases and J by 7 bases, with 17 bases of the junction left unmatched. Germline assignment: CDR1 SQVTM and CDR2 ANQGSEA. The CDR3 bases are TGCAGCGTTATCAGAATCCGGGACAGGGGAGGACGGGAGCAGTACTTC. Protein sequence: CSVIRIRDRGGREQYF.

Only a few counts were recorded for this clonotype. CDR3 region: CASSLVDRGLTEAFF. CDR3 nucleotides: TGTGCCAGCAGCTTAGTTGACAGGGGGCTTACTGAAGCTTTCTTT. The chain is built from TRBV7-6 and TRBJ1-1; TRBD1 matches at 10 bases. Per the germline V gene, CDR1 is SGHVS and CDR2 is FNYEAQ. The CDR3 runs 15 residues. V gave up 1 base and J gave up 5 bases; unmatched junction bases: 4.

This clonotype was counted a few times. This sequence may be a read error, since a much larger clone differs from it by one base. The chain carries TRBV3-1 and TRBJ2-5; TRBD2 aligns across 9 bases. V shed 3 bases and J 5 bases; nucleotides not matched to a gene: 13. In germline, CDR1 is LGHDT, CDR2 YNNKEL (reference sequence). This CDR3 comprises 17 residues. CDR3: CASSHAAVAGVGETQYF. The DNA of the CDR3 is TGTGCCAGCAGCCACGCCGCGGTAGCGGGAGTCGGTGAGACCCAGTACTTC.

With regard to this clonotype: Just one base apart from a much larger clone, this may be a read error. This chain links TRBV5-1 with TRBJ2-7; a weak D match, TRBD2 (6 bases). This CDR3 comprises 13 residues. Germline V CDR1 and CDR2: SGHRS, YFSETQ. Trimming removed 4 bases at V and 7 bases at J, with 15 bases between. CDR3 sequence reads: CASSPSAGNEQYF. CDR3 in DNA: TGCGCCAGCAGCCCATCAGCGGGCAATGAGCAGTACTTC.

This chain connects TRBV25-1 to TRBJ2-5, with 7 bases that match TRBD1. The J call may be faulty, since TRBJ2-7 better matches the DNA end. Germline lookup yields CDR1 MGHDK and CDR2 SYGVNS. CDR3 size: 14 residues. The CDR3 nucleotides are TGTGCCAGCAGTGAACTAAACAGGGGCTACGAGCAGTACTTC. It yields the protein CASSELNRGYEQYF.

On this clonotype: The junction shows a germline mismatch at one end, possibly a read error. The chain links TRBV20-1 to TRBJ2-3, with D tentatively TRBD2 (7 bases). The germline gives CDR1 DFQATT, CDR2 SNEGSKA (reference sequence). The CDR3 is 15 amino acids. CDR3 DNA: TGCAGTGCTAGAGTGGCGCGGGGGCGGGGAGATACGCGGTATTTT. Its translation is CSARVARGRGDTRYF.

In its sample, this clonotype was seen a few times. This CDR3 reads CASSYSNSRVREQYF. CDR3 bases: TGTGCCAGCAGTTACTCGAATAGCAGGGTTCGGGAGCAGTACTTC. This chain links TRBV6-6 with TRBJ2-7; TRBD1 might be the D (5 bases). The CDR3 runs to 15 residues. CDR1 and CDR2 from the germline V gene are MNHNY and SVGAGI (reference sequence). The ends were cut back, 0 bases at V and 7 bases at J, with 16 bases in the middle.

The V and J genes are TRBV20-1 and TRBJ2-5; TRBD2 might be the D (6 bases). Germline V gene sequence: CDR1 DFQATT, CDR2 SNEGSKA (reference sequence). CDR3 length: 12 amino acids. The ends were cut back, 3 bases at V and 5 bases at J, with 10 bases in the middle. Here the CDR3 reads CSARGGRETQYF. The CDR3, as DNA: TGCAGTGCTAGGGGGGGAAGGGAGACCCAGTACTTC.

This chain joins TRBV6-1 and TRBJ2-2; 8 bases are a match to TRBD1. Germline trimming cut 2 bases from V and 5 bases from J; bases unmatched to any gene: 13. This CDR3 contains 18 residues. Germline assignment: CDR1 MNHNS and CDR2 SASEGT. In DNA, the CDR3 is TGTGCCAGCAGTGAACATATCGGTCTCAGGGGGCTTACCGGGGAGCTGTTTTTT. Amino acid sequence: CASSEHIGLRGLTGELFF.

The chain has TRBV7-9 and TRBJ1-5; the D gene is possibly TRBD1 (6 bases). The CDR3 runs to 18 residues. Germline values: CDR1 SEHNR, CDR2 FQNEAQ (reference sequence). V was pared by 3 bases and J by 4 bases, with 22 bases between. This chain's CDR3 is CASSFSTALGTTNQPQHF. The CDR3 DNA is TGTGCCAGCAGCTTTAGTACCGCTCTTGGGACAACAAATCAGCCCCAGCATTTT.

This sequence joins TRBV12-3 or TRBV12-4 and TRBJ2-3; D not certain. The V end lost 7 bases, the J end lost 4 bases, and 6 bases lay between the germline ends. There are 11 residues in the CDR3. CDR3 sequence (DNA): TGTGCCAGCATCCTGGCAGATACGCAGTATTTT. Translated: CASILADTQYF.

CDR3 sequence: CSVDSDPYEAFF. DNA of the CDR3: TGCAGCGTTGACAGTGACCCCTACGAAGCTTTCTTT. The V and J genes are TRBV29-1 and TRBJ1-1; unclear D gene. The CDR3 has 12 amino acids. Germline-derived CDR1 and CDR2 are SQVTM and ANQGSEA. V was trimmed by 3 bases and J by 8 bases, leaving 13 bases between them.

Concerning this clonotype itself: A read error may explain this, as a much larger clone is one base away. The rearrangement joins TRBV6-6 to TRBJ2-4; D not resolved. The J call may be faulty, since TRBJ2-7 better matches the DNA end. Germline CDR1 and CDR2: MNHNY and SVGAGI (reference sequence). The CDR3 length is 15 residues. CDR3 nucleotides: TGTGCCAGCCGTTCTCAGGTGATGCGATCCTACGAGCAGTACTTC. Protein: CASRSQVMRSYEQYF.